This T cell receptor (beta chain) stems from a study of blood T cells in healthy people across ages. This clonotype was counted only a few times. Primed by a sample-barcoded 5' primer and a J-beta primer mix, a second PCR proceeded for about 7 to 11 cycles. TCRdb reprocessed the 5' RACE reads with MiXCR, giving one entry per CDR3 protein. This table has around 800,000 distinct CDR3 sequences, roughly 25% appearing once. Germline CDR1 and CDR2: MNHNS and SASEGT. V lost 0 bases and J lost 2, with 10 bases in between. The CDR3 covers 16 residues. These data also featured in a second study, about T cells of mothers and their children. From that study: cDNA was synthesized from all extracted RNA at around 1.6 ug per reaction. The study obtained over 8 million TCR beta CDR3 reads per mother and about 3 million per child. Related mother-child pairs shared slightly more overlap than unrelated pairs, but the difference was non-significant.

The receptor was derived from a boy younger than 18 in good health. The rearrangement links TRBV6-1 to TRBJ2-2; D call uncertain. The sample was blood. The CDR3 DNA is TGTGCCAGCAGTGAAGCGGATAGCAGAAACACCGGGGAGCTGTTTTTT. It translates to CASSEADSRNTGELFF.